This T cell receptor (beta chain) came from a study of blood T cell repertoires in COVID-19. Clones were sequenced by immunoSEQ multiplex PCR, and TCRdb holds only the in-frame ones, with some missing. The sample has some 670,000 clones, just under 90% seen once. Sequenced sample: peripheral blood. The sequence derives from a woman between 18 and 30 years old with acute or convalescent COVID-19.

CDR3 region: CASSKTGGTTSLYEQYF. DNA of the CDR3: TGTGCCAGCAGCAAGACAGGGGGCACGACCTCCCTCTACGAGCAGTACTTC. V is TRBV7-8 and J is TRBJ2-7, with 10 bases fitting TRBD1. In germline, CDR1 is SGHVS, CDR2 FQNEAQ. J lost 3 bases, V lost 5 bases, and 13 bases had no gene match. This CDR3 spans 17 amino acids. Looking up the rest from reference TRBV7-8 and TRBJ2-7 gives the full variable domain: GAGVSQSPRYKVAKRGQDVALRCDPISGHVSLFWYQQALGQGPEFLTYFQNEAQLDKSGLPSDRFFAERPEGSVSTLKIQRTQQEDSAVYLCASSKTGGTTSLYEQYFGPGTRLTVT.